Shown below are 8 T cell receptor beta chains from a single sample sequenced in a study of T cells in Graves' hyperthyroidism and ophthalmopathy. Amplified TCR beta CDR3 regions derived from RNA transcripts. During a first-round RT-PCR of the TCR CDR3, the HTBI primer set was used. TCRdb reanalysed the multiplex PCR reads using MiXCR and keeps one entry per CDR3 protein. Seen here are approximately 400,000 distinct CDR3 sequences, about a fifth observed once, and the top ten hold 40%. Sequencing input: blood. These TCRs come from a man aged 18 to 29 with Graves' ophthalmopathy.

This clonotype was observed many times. The chain employs TRBV12-3 or TRBV12-4 and TRBJ1-1; 8 bases match TRBD1. CDR3 length equals 11 residues. V lost 5 bases to trimming and J lost 8 bases; unmatched junction nucleotides: 1. CDR3 loop: CASSRDREAFF. In nucleotides, the CDR3 is TGTGCCAGCAGTCGGGACAGGGAAGCTTTCTTT.

This clonotype was counted a few times. V usage is TRBV7-3 and J usage is TRBJ1-2; possibly TRBD1 for D (5 bases). The length of the CDR3 is 14 residues. The germline gives CDR1 SGHTA, CDR2 FQGTGA. Trimming removed 11 bases at V and 4 bases at J, with 20 bases between. CDR3 in amino acids: CAAGRGGESYGYTF. The CDR3 coding sequence is TGTGCCGCGGGTAGAGGAGGGGAGTCCTATGGCTACACCTTC.

This chain links TRBV5-6 with TRBJ2-7, with D maybe TRBD2 (6 bases). From germline, CDR1 is SGHDT and CDR2 YYEEEE. This CDR3 is built from 16 residues. V lost 1 base and J 0 bases, leaving 14 bases between the germline ends. The CDR3 DNA is TGTGCCAGCAGCTTGCGGGGGTCGGGGGTCTCCTACGAGCAGTACTTC. Translated, it gives CASSLRGSGVSYEQYF.

This chain links TRBV24-1 with TRBJ2-3; D unresolved. The germline CDR1 and CDR2 sequences are KGHDR and SFDVKD. The V gene lost 1 base and the J gene lost 2 bases, with 6 bases spanning the gap. This CDR3 region has 14 residues. The CDR3, as DNA: TGTGCCACCAGTGATTTCTCAAACACAGATACGCAGTATTTT. This encodes CATSDFSNTDTQYF.

The chain links TRBV29-1 to TRBJ1-3, with D possibly matching TRBD1 (5 bases). With 4 bases removed from V and 2 bases from J, the gap between germline ends came to 12 bases. The CDR3 is 14 residues long. Germline V gene sequence: CDR1 SQVTM, CDR2 ANQGSEA. In DNA, the CDR3 is TGCAGCGTTGGCGCGGGGGACCCTGGAAACACCATATATTTT. Translating it yields CSVGAGDPGNTIYF.

This clonotype was seen more than once but under ten times. Here the CDR3 DNA reads TGTGCCAGCAGCCAGGGGACGACGAACACCGGGGAGCTGTTTTTT. Residues: CASSQGTTNTGELFF. The rearrangement joins TRBV7-3 to TRBJ2-2; D may be TRBD1 (6 bases). The germline V gene has CDR1 SGHTA and CDR2 FQGTGA. V was shortened by 5 bases and J by 0 bases, with 10 bases between the two germline ends. The CDR3 has 15 amino acids.

The V call is TRBV11-2, the J call TRBJ1-1, with 8 bases lining up with TRBD1. Germline CDR1 reads SGHAT; CDR2 reads FQNNGV. The CDR3 runs to 16 residues. V dropped 2 bases and J dropped 7; count of bases not matched to a gene: 12. The CDR3 here is CASSLPPGGRGLEAFF. Written as DNA, the CDR3 is TGTGCCAGCAGCTTACCCCCCGGGGGCAGGGGGCTTGAAGCTTTCTTT.

DNA for the CDR3: TGTGCCAGCAGGCTCTCGAACACCGGGGAGCTGTTTTTT. The encoded protein is CASRLSNTGELFF. The rearrangement uses TRBV12-3 or TRBV12-4 and TRBJ2-2; D gene ambiguous. CDR3 length: 13 residues. Trimming shortened V by 6 bases and J by 0 bases, and 5 bases separated the two germline ends.